Below, 25 T cell receptor beta chains from the same sample are listed, as sequenced in a study of blood T cell repertoires in COVID-19. Assay: immunoSEQ multiplex PCR; the TCRdb copy retains only in-frame clones and omits some. The table includes about 26,000 clones, around 90% detected once. What was sequenced was peripheral blood. The receptors were gathered from a human donor in a cohort sampled during active COVID-19.

The chain recombines TRBV5-4 with TRBJ2-1; a weak D match, TRBD1 (6 bases). The germline V gene encodes CDR1 SGHNT and CDR2 YYREEE (reference sequence). The CDR3 length is 15 residues. Trimming left V 1 base short and J 4 bases short, with 12 bases between. The CDR3 nucleotides read TGTGCCAGCAGCTTGCTGGGGGCCCTTTACAATGAGCAGTTCTTC. Protein: CASSLLGALYNEQFF.

This clone has just one count. The chain joins TRBV27 to TRBJ1-6; 7 bases map to TRBD1. J was trimmed by 10 bases and V by 3 bases; bases with no gene match: 9. The CDR3 runs to 15 residues. In germline, CDR1 is MNHEY, CDR2 SMNVEV (reference sequence). CDR3 region: CASSFAPTGSSPLHF. In DNA form, the CDR3 reads TGTGCCAGCAGTTTCGCGCCGACAGGGAGCTCACCCCTCCACTTT.

The CDR3 bases are TGTGCCAGCAGTTCGGACAGGGGGCACGGCTACACCTTC. Protein: CASSSDRGHGYTF. The rearrangement links TRBV27 to TRBJ1-2; 11 nucleotides line up with TRBD1. Trimming removed 4 bases from V and 8 bases from J; junction bases left unmatched: 3. The CDR3 runs to 13 residues. CDR1 MNHEY and CDR2 SMNVEV come from the germline V gene (reference sequence).

This clone has more than one count but fewer than ten. The V call is TRBV19, the J call TRBJ2-7; no clear D gene. Deletions cut 3 bases from V and 5 bases from J, with 11 bases between. Germline CDR1 reads LNHDA; CDR2 reads SQIVND (reference sequence). The CDR3 has 13 residues. CDR3 nucleotide sequence: TGTGCCAGTAGTATCGGTCGAGGAGACGAGCAGTACTTC. Translating it yields CASSIGRGDEQYF.

The chain couples TRBV2 to TRBJ1-1; D is possibly TRBD1 (5 bases). This CDR3 is 15 amino acids long. V shed 6 bases and J shed 4 bases, with 18 bases lying between them. The germline V gene has CDR1 SNHLY and CDR2 FYNNEI. DNA for the CDR3: TGTGCCAGCAGATTATTGACGGGGAGGGGCACTGAAGCTTTCTTT. Its protein product is CASRLLTGRGTEAFF.

V is TRBV2 and J is TRBJ1-5; no clear D. Germline CDR1 SNHLY, CDR2 FYNNEI. The V end was cut by 2 bases, the J end by 0 bases, with 11 bases between. CDR3 size: 16 residues. CDR3 in amino acids: CASSELRRVSNQPQHF. The CDR3 bases are TGTGCCAGCAGTGAACTCAGGAGGGTTAGCAATCAGCCCCAGCATTTT.

This sequence joins TRBV28 and TRBJ1-4, with 11 bases that match TRBD1. Looked up from germline, CDR1 is MDHEN and CDR2 is SYDVKM. This CDR3 spans 14 amino acids. The trim removed 7 bases at V and 8 bases at J, leaving 6 bases unmatched. CDR3 sequence: CASTSGQGGEKLFF. DNA for the CDR3: TGTGCCAGCACATCGGGACAGGGGGGCGAAAAACTGTTTTTT. The full variable domain, completed using reference TRBV28 and TRBJ1-4, is DVKVTQSSRYLVKRTGEKVFLECVQDMDHENMFWYRQDPGLGLRLIYFSYDVKMKEKGDIPEGYSVSREKKERFSLILESASTNQTSMYLCASTSGQGGEKLFFGSGTQLSVL.

The chain joins TRBV6-5 to TRBJ1-4; D remains unclear. The V end lost 2 bases, the J end lost 0 bases, and 10 bases lay between the germline ends. The CDR3 consists of 16 residues. Germline V gene lookup returns CDR1 MNHEY and CDR2 SVGAGI. CDR3 nucleotides: TGTGCCAGCAGTTACGGCAGATTTGCAACTAATGAAAAACTGTTTTTT. This encodes CASSYGRFATNEKLFF.

This chain connects TRBV2 to TRBJ2-2; TRBD1 agrees at 8 bases. Germline V gene data show CDR1 as SNHLY and CDR2 as FYNNEI. The CDR3 length is 14 residues. J gave up 1 base and V 7 bases, and 2 bases lay outside the gene matches. The CDR3 loop reads CASTGTGNTGELFF. In DNA form, the CDR3 reads TGTGCCAGCACCGGGACAGGGAACACCGGGGAGCTGTTTTTT.

The J gene is TRBJ1-5, the V gene TRBV7-3; TRBD1 is a possible D gene (6 bases). Germline CDR1 SGHTA, CDR2 FQGTGA. The CDR3 contains 14 residues. V lost 3 bases, J lost 4 bases, and 10 bases lay in between. In DNA form, the CDR3 reads TGTGCCAGCAGCTTGAACAGGGTTAATCAGCCCCAGCATTTT. It specifies CASSLNRVNQPQHF.

The chain employs TRBV27 and TRBJ1-1; TRBD1 might be the D (5 bases). The CDR3 is made up of 11 amino acids. V lost 3 bases to trimming and J lost 12 bases, with 11 bases between them. Germline V lookup: CDR1 MNHEY, CDR2 SMNVEV (reference sequence). The CDR3 loop reads CASSLGGGTFF. DNA for the CDR3: TGTGCCAGCAGTTTGGGTGGGGGGACTTTCTTT.

This sequence joins TRBV7-9 and TRBJ2-1; 9 positions match TRBD2. This CDR3 is 15 amino acids long. The germline V gene has CDR1 SEHNR and CDR2 FQNEAQ (reference sequence). V lost 5 bases, J lost 6 bases, and 8 bases stayed unmatched. Here the CDR3 DNA reads TGTGCCAGCAGCCAAAGCGGGAGGCCCCGCAATGAGCAGTTCTTC. Its translation is CASSQSGRPRNEQFF.

The chain is built from TRBV6-2 or TRBV6-3 and TRBJ2-2, with D tentatively TRBD2 (6 bases). V was pared by 5 bases and J by 7 bases, with 20 bases between. CDR1 and CDR2 (germline): MNHEY, SVGEGT. This CDR3 spans 16 amino acids. CDR3 sequence reads: CASSRTTIRMGGELFF. CDR3 DNA: TGTGCCAGCAGTCGGACTACTATACGGATGGGCGGGGAGCTGTTTTTT.

The CDR3 bases are TGTGCCAGCAGCCACAGCGGGGCGGCCAAAAACATTCAGTACTTC. Its translation is CASSHSGAAKNIQYF. The chain carries TRBV3-1 (or the pseudogene TRBV3-2) and TRBJ2-4; 7 bases map to TRBD2. This CDR3 comprises 15 residues. Trimming at V came to 3 bases and at J to 1 base, leaving 3 bases not matched to a gene. CDR1 and CDR2 (germline): LGHDT, YNNKEL (reference sequence).

The chain recombines TRBV6-5 with TRBJ2-1; 9 bases match TRBD1. The CDR3 covers 15 residues. V lost 8 bases, J lost 6 bases, and 11 bases stayed unmatched. Germline V lookup: CDR1 MNHEY, CDR2 SVGAGI. CDR3 region: CASSQSGTGTNEQFF. The CDR3 DNA reads TGTGCCAGCTCCCAATCCGGGACAGGGACCAATGAGCAGTTCTTC.

The chain links TRBV19 to TRBJ2-3; possibly TRBD1 for D (6 bases). V was clipped by 5 bases and J by 4 bases, with 16 bases between them. Germline CDR1 reads LNHDA; CDR2 reads SQIVND (reference sequence). This CDR3 has 15 amino acids. CDR3 sequence (DNA): TGTGCCAGTAGTCCCGACAGGATCGGTGCAGATACGCAGTATTTT. It encodes CASSPDRIGADTQYF.

The genes are TRBV9 and TRBJ1-2; 8 bases line up with TRBD1. The trim removed 3 bases at V and 7 bases at J, leaving 11 bases unmatched. CDR3 length equals 15 residues. Germline V gene lookup returns CDR1 SGDLS and CDR2 YYNGEE. The CDR3 is CASSDDPGTGLGYTF. The CDR3 DNA sequence: TGTGCCAGCAGCGATGACCCCGGGACAGGTCTTGGCTACACCTTC.

The CDR3 loop is CASSSRDAGSYEQYF. CDR3 bases: TGTGCCAGCAGCTCGCGTGATGCGGGAAGCTACGAGCAGTACTTC. V usage is TRBV5-6 and J usage is TRBJ2-7; D might be TRBD2 (6 bases). The CDR3 runs 15 residues. Germline V lookup: CDR1 SGHDT, CDR2 YYEEEE. V lost 3 bases to trimming and J lost 3 bases, with 16 bases between them.

This clone is a singleton in its sample. The chain joins TRBV18 to TRBJ2-3; no definite D call. The CDR3 runs 15 residues. The V end lost 3 bases, the J end lost 0 bases, and 10 bases lay between the germline ends. Per germline, CDR1 KGHSH and CDR2 LQKENI. CDR3 sequence: CASSPPRASTDTQYF. The DNA of the CDR3 is TGTGCCAGCTCACCCCCTCGAGCCAGCACAGATACGCAGTATTTT.

V and J are TRBV18 and TRBJ1-1; unclear D gene. Per germline, CDR1 KGHSH and CDR2 LQKENI. The CDR3 runs to 15 residues. Trimming took 0 bases from V and 8 from J, leaving 16 bases between them. Here the CDR3 reads CASSPPTVGRIEAFF. The DNA of the CDR3 is TGTGCCAGCTCACCACCTACAGTAGGTCGGATCGAAGCTTTCTTT. The full variable domain, its missing parts supplied by reference TRBV18 and TRBJ1-1, is NAGVMQNPRHLVRRRGQEARLRCSPMKGHSHVYWYRQLPEEGLKFMVYLQKENIIDESGMPKERFSAEFPKEGPSILRIQQVVRGDSAAYFCASSPPTVGRIEAFFGQGTRLTVV.

This sequence joins TRBV5-1 and TRBJ1-2, with D uncertain. The CDR3 is 12 residues long. V gave up 5 bases and J gave up 4 bases, with 9 bases separating them. Germline V lookup: CDR1 SGHRS, CDR2 YFSETQ. The CDR3 bases are TGCGCCAGCAGAGAAACGAGCTATGGCTACACCTTC. Protein product: CASRETSYGYTF.

V usage is TRBV5-1 and J usage is TRBJ2-1, with TRBD2 matching 13 bases. CDR3 size: 18 residues. The germline V gene encodes CDR1 SGHRS and CDR2 YFSETQ. V was pared by 1 base and J by 0 bases, with 4 bases of the junction left unmatched. The CDR3 region has the DNA TGCGCCAGCAGCTTGTCGGGACTAGCGGGGAGCTCCTACAATGAGCAGTTCTTC. Translation: CASSLSGLAGSSYNEQFF.

This chain connects TRBV6-5 to TRBJ1-6; 10 bases match TRBD1. The V segment lost 5 bases and the J segment 8 bases; nucleotides outside the gene matches: 3. Per the germline V gene, CDR1 is MNHEY and CDR2 is SVGAGI. This CDR3 is 14 amino acids long. DNA for the CDR3: TGTGCCAGCAGTCGGACAGGGGGGGATTCACCCCTCCACTTT. Protein product: CASSRTGGDSPLHF.

The V call is TRBV5-4, the J call TRBJ2-1; TRBD1 agrees at 8 bases. Trimming took 4 bases from V and 3 from J; bases not matched to a gene: 9. Germline assignment: CDR1 SGHNT and CDR2 YYREEE (reference sequence). The length of the CDR3 is 16 residues. The CDR3 sequence: CASSPGTGLSYNEQFF. DNA of the CDR3: TGTGCCAGCAGCCCCGGGACAGGTCTAAGCTACAATGAGCAGTTCTTC.

The V gene is TRBV5-1, the J gene TRBJ1-4, with 9 bases that match TRBD1. The CDR3 spans 15 residues. Looked up from germline, CDR1 is SGHRS and CDR2 is YFSETQ. Trimming took 0 bases from V and 5 from J; bases not matched to a gene: 2. This chain's CDR3 is CASSLETGGNEKLFF. CDR3 nucleotides: TGCGCCAGCAGCTTGGAGACAGGGGGAAATGAAAAACTGTTTTTT.